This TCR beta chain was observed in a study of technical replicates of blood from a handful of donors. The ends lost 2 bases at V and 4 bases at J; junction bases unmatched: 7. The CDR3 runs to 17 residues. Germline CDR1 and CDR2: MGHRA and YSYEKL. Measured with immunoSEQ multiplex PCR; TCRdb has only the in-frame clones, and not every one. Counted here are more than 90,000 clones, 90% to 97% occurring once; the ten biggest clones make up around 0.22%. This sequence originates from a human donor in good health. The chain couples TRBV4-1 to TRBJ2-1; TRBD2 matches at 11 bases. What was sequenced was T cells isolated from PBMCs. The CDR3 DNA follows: TGCGCCAGCAGCCAACCAAATAGCGGGAGGGCTTACAATGAGCAGTTCTTC. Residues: CASSQPNSGRAYNEQFF.